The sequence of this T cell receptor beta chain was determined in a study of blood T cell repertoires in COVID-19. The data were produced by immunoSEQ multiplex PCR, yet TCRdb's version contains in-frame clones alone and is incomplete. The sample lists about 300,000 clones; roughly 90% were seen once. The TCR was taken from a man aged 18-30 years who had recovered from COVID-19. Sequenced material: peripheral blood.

The CDR3 coding sequence is TGTGCCAGCAGACACAGTACTGGGACAGGGGGCTCTGGCTCCCAAGAGACCCAGTACTTC. This codes for CASRHSTGTGGSGSQETQYF. The chain couples TRBV3-1 (or the pseudogene TRBV3-2) to TRBJ2-5; 12 bases map to TRBD1. This CDR3 spans 20 amino acids. Germline values: CDR1 LGHDT, CDR2 YNNKEL (reference sequence). Trimming took 6 bases from V and 1 from J; bases not matched to a gene: 18.